This paragraph covers one T cell receptor beta chain sequence. The time point was: sample taken at primary tumor resection. Unsorted whole RNA samples from tumor, nontumor lung or frozen PBMC were sequenced. The entry originates in a study of spatial heterogeneity in lung cancer. TCRdb independently ran MiXCR on the 5' RACE reads; one entry per CDR3 protein. The sample holds 48,000 or so distinct CDR3 sequences; roughly 5% are singletons and the top ten take around 10%. Germline V gene sequence: CDR1 SGHVS, CDR2 FQNEAQ. Trimming removed 5 bases from V and 5 bases from J, with 18 bases in between. This CDR3 comprises 15 residues.

The chain links TRBV7-8 to TRBJ2-5, with D perhaps matching TRBD2 (6 bases). The clonotype originates from a male donor with early-stage non-small cell lung cancer. The material sequenced was PBMCs, taken at surgery. The CDR3 DNA reads TGTGCCAGCAGCGCCGCGCGAAGGGCGGGGGAGACCCAGTACTTC. It specifies CASSAARRAGETQYF.